Below are 13 T cell receptor beta chains sequenced from a single sample in a study of blood T cells in healthy people across ages. Together with a sample-barcoded 5' primer, a J-beta primer mix was included in a second PCR lasting 7 to 11 cycles. One entry per CDR3 protein, called by TCRdb with MiXCR from the 5' RACE reads. The sample includes 1.5 million to 2 million distinct CDR3 sequences, about 49% of them seen just once. Sequencing was done on a sample of blood. The receptors come from a woman between 40 and 50 years old in good health.

The rearrangement uses TRBV7-8 and TRBJ2-5; TRBD1 agrees at 12 bases. With the DNA end fitting TRBJ2-7 better, the J assignment may be wrong. This CDR3 has 15 residues. In germline, CDR1 is SGHVS, CDR2 FQNEAQ. The CDR3 protein is CASSLGTGGFDEQYF. CDR3 bases: TGTGCCAGCAGCTTGGGGACAGGGGGCTTCGACGAGCAGTACTTC.

This clonotype was counted only a few times. This rearrangement joins TRBV20-1 to TRBJ1-2; D might be TRBD1 (5 bases). Germline V gene data show CDR1 as DFQATT and CDR2 as SNEGSKA (reference sequence). Trimming left V 3 bases short and J 2 bases short, with 13 bases between. CDR3 length equals 14 residues. The CDR3 bases are TGCAGTGCTAGTGTCGGCGCAGGGAACTATGGCTACACCTTC. Residues: CSASVGAGNYGYTF.

This chain joins TRBV29-1 and TRBJ2-5; tentatively, D is TRBD1 (6 bases). V was cut by 4 bases and J by 5 bases, with 14 bases left in between. The CDR3 runs 13 residues. CDR1 SQVTM and CDR2 ANQGSEA come from the germline V gene. CDR3 coding DNA: TGCAGCGTTGTCGCTAGCCAGGGGGAGACCCAGTACTTC. Translation gives CSVVASQGETQYF.

This rearrangement joins TRBV14 to TRBJ2-7, with a tentative D call TRBD1 (6 bases). Germline lookup yields CDR1 SGHDN and CDR2 FVKESK. This CDR3 has 15 amino acids. V was trimmed by 0 bases and J by 5 bases, leaving 14 bases between them. The DNA for the CDR3 is TGTGCCAGCAGCCAAGATCCAGGGGTGTTCGACGAGCAGTACTTC. Translated: CASSQDPGVFDEQYF.

Worth noting for this clonotype: The junction and the germline gene differ at one end; a read error may be behind it. The chain combines TRBV18 with TRBJ2-1; TRBD1 matches at 7 bases. The CDR3 contains 16 residues. Germline V gene lookup returns CDR1 KGHSH and CDR2 LQKENI. The CDR3 sequence is CASPPLRTGLYNEQFF. DNA of the CDR3: TGTGCCAGCCCACCACTCAGGACAGGACTGTACAATGAGCAGTTCTTC.

The gene calls are TRBV29-1 and TRBJ1-2; 9 bases are shared with TRBD1. The length of the CDR3 is 13 residues. Germline V gene sequence: CDR1 SQVTM, CDR2 ANQGSEA. With 7 bases clipped from V and 6 bases from J, the junction kept 9 bases outside the gene matches. CDR3 residues: CSGTRTGEDGYTF. In DNA form, the CDR3 reads TGCAGCGGGACCCGGACAGGGGAAGATGGCTACACCTTC. The whole variable domain, filled in from reference TRBV29-1 and TRBJ1-2, reads SAVISQKPSRDICQRGTSLTIQCQVDSQVTMMFWYRQQPGQSLTLIATANQGSEATYESGFVIDKFPISRPNLTFSTLTVSNMSPEDSSIYLCSGTRTGEDGYTFGSGTRLTVV.

This clonotype was seen a single time. The chain is built from TRBV12-3 or TRBV12-4 and TRBJ1-2, with 9 bases aligning to TRBD1. The length of the CDR3 is 14 residues. With V trimmed by 6 bases and J by 4 bases, 6 bases remained unmatched. The CDR3 reads CASRPDRGVYGYTF. The DNA for the CDR3 is TGTGCCAGCAGACCGGACAGGGGAGTCTATGGCTACACCTTC.

CDR3 sequence (DNA): TGTGCCAGCAGCTTAGACGGCAGGGCAAATGAAAAACTGTTTTTT. This sequence encodes CASSLDGRANEKLFF. The rearrangement joins TRBV7-2 to TRBJ1-4; D may be TRBD1 (5 bases). The V and J ends lost 1 base and 5 bases respectively, with 11 bases between them. The CDR3 is 15 amino acids. Germline CDR1 SGHTA, CDR2 FQGNSA.

V is TRBV24-1 and J is TRBJ2-5; the D call may be TRBD1 or TRBD2 (5 bases each). This CDR3 spans 13 amino acids. With 7 bases removed from V and 11 bases from J, the gap between germline ends came to 19 bases. Looked up from germline, CDR1 is KGHDR and CDR2 is SFDVKD. The CDR3, as DNA: TGTGCCACCAGCGTCGAGGGACCTCTTGGGCAGTACTTC. As protein: CATSVEGPLGQYF.

This clonotype came up once. V is TRBV20-1 and J is TRBJ2-7; 10 nucleotides agree with TRBD1. The CDR3 extends over 13 amino acids. The junction had 1 base not matched to a gene; V was cut back by 1 base and J by 4 bases. Germline assignment: CDR1 DFQATT and CDR2 SNEGSKA (reference sequence). This CDR3 reads CSARGGQGYEQYF. In nucleotides, the CDR3 is TGCAGTGCTAGAGGGGGACAGGGGTACGAGCAGTACTTC.

This chain links TRBV5-1 with TRBJ2-1; 7 bases fit TRBD2. In germline, CDR1 is SGHRS, CDR2 YFSETQ. J gave up 1 base and V 0 bases, and 4 bases lay outside the gene matches. CDR3 length equals 16 residues. In DNA form, the CDR3 reads TGCGCCAGCAGCTTGGTGGCTAGCGGATCCTACAATGAGCAGTTCTTC. Its translation is CASSLVASGSYNEQFF.

The sample holds one count of this clonotype. The V and J genes are TRBV2 and TRBJ1-5; possible D gene TRBD1, 5 bases. The germline V and J ends were trimmed by 6 bases and 5 bases, with 14 bases remaining between them. CDR1 SNHLY and CDR2 FYNNEI come from the germline V gene. There are 14 residues in the CDR3. CDR3: CASRAGGVDQPQHF. CDR3 DNA: TGTGCCAGCAGAGCCGGGGGTGTCGATCAGCCCCAGCATTTT.

The chain links TRBV6-6 to TRBJ2-1; D is possibly TRBD2 (5 bases). The CDR3 covers 15 residues. Germline V gene lookup returns CDR1 MNHNY and CDR2 SVGAGI (reference sequence). Trimming removed 5 bases at V and 5 bases at J, with 16 bases between. The DNA for the CDR3 is TGTGCCAGCAGTCGCCTATCAGGAGGTAACAATGAGCAGTTCTTC. Protein sequence: CASSRLSGGNNEQFF.